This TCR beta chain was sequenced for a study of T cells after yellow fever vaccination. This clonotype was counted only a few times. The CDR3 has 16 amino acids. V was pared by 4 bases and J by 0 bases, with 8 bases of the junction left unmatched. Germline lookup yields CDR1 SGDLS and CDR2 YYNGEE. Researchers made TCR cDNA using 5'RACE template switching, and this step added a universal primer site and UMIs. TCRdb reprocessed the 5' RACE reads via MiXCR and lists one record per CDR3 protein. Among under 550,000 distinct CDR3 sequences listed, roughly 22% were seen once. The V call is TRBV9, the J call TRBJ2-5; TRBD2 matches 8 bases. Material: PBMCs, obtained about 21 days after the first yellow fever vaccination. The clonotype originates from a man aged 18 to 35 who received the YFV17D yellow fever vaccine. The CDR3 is CASSLRAGAYQETQYF. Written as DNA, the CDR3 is TGTGCCAGCAGCCTAAGAGCGGGGGCCTACCAAGAGACCCAGTACTTC.